This entry is about one T cell receptor (beta chain). Its antigen is not identified. The CDR3 is cut off 3 residues early in the read; its end comes from the germline J gene. Measured with immunoSEQ multiplex PCR; TCRdb has only the in-frame clones, and not every one. The sample features roughly 20,000 clones, with 4.5% to 6% in its top ten. This sample is drawn from a study of T cells in women clearing cervical HPV infection. Study as a whole: Donors had HPV16-related CIN3 or worse; 2 had invasive cancer. Whole-study results and caveats: Repertoire richness, not evenness, was significantly elevated in CIN3+ cases versus controls. Unknown T-cell numbers per sample may underlie the richness differences.

The V gene's germline CDR1 is DFQATT and CDR2 SNEGSKA (reference sequence). V trimming: 6 bases; J trimming: 0 bases; junction bases outside the gene matches: 8. The length of the CDR3 is 16 residues. This sequence joins TRBV20-1 and TRBJ2-2, with 9 bases matching TRBD2. The sequence came from a woman between 18 and 70 years old with a cervical HPV16 infection that either progressed to CIN3+ or cleared (not recorded which). The sample comprised blood buffy coat. The CDR3 sequence is CSARKASGTNTGELFF. CDR3 DNA, as far as it was read: TGCAGTGCCCGCAAAGCTAGCGGGACGAACACCGGGGAG.